This entry concerns a single T cell receptor beta chain. The TCRbeta library was prepared with unique molecular identifiers. TCRdb reprocessed the PCR reads via MiXCR and lists one record per CDR3 protein. The profile shows about 980,000 distinct CDR3 sequences, 25% to 30% of them singletons. This sample is part of a study of T-cell reconstitution after alpha-beta-depleted transplantation in children. CDR3 length equals 13 residues. Germline V gene sequence: CDR1 MNHEY, CDR2 SVGEGT. The V end lost 6 bases, the J end lost 4 bases, and 12 bases lay between the germline ends. The origin of this receptor is a boy under two years old who had a stem cell transplant for SCID, so the T cells may come from the graft donor. Sequencing used PBMCs, mostly from graft donor cells, obtained 360 days after TCRalphabeta/CD19-depleted stem cell transplant. The chain uses TRBV6-2 or TRBV6-3 and TRBJ2-5; no reliable D call. The CDR3 DNA sequence: TGTGCCAGCAGGCTCCTACTCCCAGAGACCCAGTACTTC. Protein product: CASRLLLPETQYF.